The clone carrying this TCR beta chain was seen a single time. No antigen is known for it. The data belong to a study of vaccination and CD4 T cells after COVID-19. The germline V gene encodes CDR1 SGHTA and CDR2 FQGNSA. This CDR3 is 14 amino acids long. The V end was cut by 7 bases, the J end by 7 bases, with 20 bases between. Sequenced with the Oncomine TCR Beta short-read assay was DNA taken from cultured CD4+ T cells. TCRdb reprocessed the PCR reads via MiXCR and lists one record per CDR3 protein. The sample gives 22,000 or so distinct CDR3 sequences, about 39% of which show up once; around 12% is in the top ten. Findings of the study overall: The study found that a median approximately 90% of reactive clones in convalescent patients appeared only post-vaccination. There was no significant change from about 20 to 38 median reactive clonotypes.

Treatment indicated: roughly 11-day PBMC culture with coronavirus spike peptide pools or control peptides (ViraFEST assay). Positive PCR tests were logged from March through December 2020, ahead of US Alpha, Beta and Delta variants. The chain employs TRBV7-2 and TRBJ2-7; a weak D match, TRBD1 (5 bases). The sequencing sample was made of CD4+ T cells from blood, cultured in vitro. The receptor was derived from a human donor who had recovered from COVID-19. CDR3 sequence: CASTPQVGPGEQYF. In DNA form, the CDR3 reads TGTGCCAGCACCCCCCAGGTGGGGCCAGGGGAGCAGTACTTC.